The rows below give T cell receptor beta chains drawn from one sample of a study of T cells in tuberculosis. Only in-frame clones appear in the TCRdb table, and some are missing; sequencing was by immunoSEQ multiplex PCR. Of some 31,000 clones detected, over 95% appear once; the ten largest clones hold 2.4%. Sequenced sample: PBMCs. These receptors were collected from a donor aged 10-29 years with latent tuberculosis or without tuberculosis infection. The CDR3 runs from the conserved cysteine through the conserved F or W. Fields, in order: V gene, clone size, D gene, J gene, CDR3 length, CDR3 DNA, CDR3 protein. The D gene is left open where the match is weak. For some rows the clone size is stated as once, few or many, or as a class when expanded; others skip it.

>TRBV9|NA|TRBD1|TRBJ1-3|15
TGTGCCAGCAGCGTAGGAGGACTGACAGGGAACACCATATATTTT
CASSVGGLTGNTIYF
>TRBV29-1|NA|NA|TRBJ1-3|14
TGCAGCGCCGTAGACAGGCACTCTGGAAACACCATATATTTT
CSAVDRHSGNTIYF
>TRBV7-5|NA|NA|TRBJ2-3|16
TGTGTCAGAAGCTTAGTATCAGCGGGGGCGGGAGATACGCAGTATTTT
CVRSLVSAGAGDTQYF
>TRBV29-1|NA|TRBD1|TRBJ1-1|12
TGCAGCGTACAGGGGTCCGGGGATGAAGCTTTCTTT
CSVQGSGDEAFF
>TRBV10-3|once|TRBD1|TRBJ2-1|14
TGTGCCATCAGCAGGGGACAGGGGACCGATGAGCAGTTCTTC
CAISRGQGTDEQFF
>TRBV27|NA|TRBD1|TRBJ1-1|13
TGTGCCAGCAGTCGAGGACAGGGTGTTGAAGCTTTCTTT
CASSRGQGVEAFF
>TRBV5-1|NA|TRBD1|TRBJ2-1|17
TGCGCCAGCAGCTTGAATACCGGGACAGGGGACTACAATGAGCAGTTCTTC
CASSLNTGTGDYNEQFF
>TRBV6-5|once|NA|TRBJ1-5|14
TGTGCCAGCAGTTATAGTCATAGCAATCAGCCCCAGCATTTT
CASSYSHSNQPQHF
>TRBV2|NA|TRBD2|TRBJ2-7|17
TGTGCCAGCAGTGAAGCGCTCGCTAGCGGGAGCCCCTACGAGCAGTACTTC
CASSEALASGSPYEQYF
>TRBV7-6|NA|NA|TRBJ2-5|16
TGTGCCAGCAGCTTATTCCACCGAGGGGGCCAAGAGACCCAGTACTTC
CASSLFHRGGQETQYF
>TRBV5-1|NA|TRBD1|TRBJ2-7|14
TGCGCCAGCAGTTCCGCAGGGGGCACCTACGAGCAGTACTTC
CASSSAGGTYEQYF
>TRBV5-1|NA|NA|TRBJ1-2|14
TGCGCCAGCAGCTTGGTTGGCAGGGACTTCGGCTACACCTTC
CASSLVGRDFGYTF
>TRBV10-3|NA|TRBD1|TRBJ1-2|14
TGTGCCATCAGGGGCAGGGGGGAAGGCTATGGCTACACCTTC
CAIRGRGEGYGYTF
>TRBV19|NA|TRBD1|TRBJ1-1|15
TGTGCCAGTAGACTTTTGACAGGGTGGAAAACTGAAGCTTTCTTT
CASRLLTGWKTEAFF
>TRBV6-5|NA|TRBD2|TRBJ2-3|15
TGTGCCAGCCGGACCGGACTAGCGGGCACAGATACGCAGTATTTT
CASRTGLAGTDTQYF
>TRBV27|NA|TRBD1|TRBJ2-3|19
TGTGCCAGCAGTTACCGAGGACAGGGTCGGCTCGCTAGCACAGATACGCAGTATTTT
CASSYRGQGRLASTDTQYF
>TRBV12-5|NA|NA|TRBJ2-7|15
TGTGCTAGTGGTTTGCCGACGGGACACTCCTACGAGCAGTACTTC
CASGLPTGHSYEQYF
>TRBV7-9|NA|NA|TRBJ2-5|16
TGTGCCAGCAGCCCCCGGCTATCACAGGGCGGGGAGACCCAGTACTTC
CASSPRLSQGGETQYF
>TRBV4-1|NA|TRBD1|TRBJ1-5|14
TGCGCCAGCAGCCAAGAGACAGGGTGGCAGCCCCAGCATTTT
CASSQETGWQPQHF
>TRBV2|NA|TRBD1|TRBJ2-5|13
TGTGCCAGCAGTTCTCGGACAGGAGAGACCCAGTACTTC
CASSSRTGETQYF
>TRBV19|NA|NA|TRBJ2-1|16
TGTGCCAGTAGTATAGAGGAGCTCCCGCCTTACAATGAGCAGTTCTTC
CASSIEELPPYNEQFF
>TRBV5-4|NA|NA|TRBJ2-3|15
TGTGCCAGCAGCTTGGGCGGGGGCCCCACAGATACGCAGTATTTT
CASSLGGGPTDTQYF
>TRBV6-5|NA|TRBD2|TRBJ2-7|14
TGTGCCAGCAGGCGACTAGCGGCCTCCTACGAGCAGTACTTC
CASRRLAASYEQYF
>TRBV9|NA|NA|TRBJ2-1|11
TGTGCCAGCAGTCTCGGGAATGAGCAGTTCTTC
CASSLGNEQFF
>TRBV29-1|NA|NA|TRBJ2-7|12
TGCAGCGTTCACGAACAGCCCTACGAGCAGTACTTC
CSVHEQPYEQYF
>TRBV2|NA|TRBD1|TRBJ1-2|16
TGTGCCAGCCGCCCGGGACAAACAGGGGGTCACTATGGCTACACCTTC
CASRPGQTGGHYGYTF
>TRBV7-3|NA|NA|TRBJ2-2|16
TGTGCCAGCAGCCCCCGACGACAGGTTGGGACCGGGGAGCTGTTTTTT
CASSPRRQVGTGELFF
>TRBV2|NA|NA|TRBJ1-5|15
TGTGCCAGCAGTGAAGTGGGGACACTAAATCAGCCCCAGCATTTT
CASSEVGTLNQPQHF
>TRBV7-6|NA|NA|TRBJ2-1|13
TGTGCCAGCAGCTTAGGGGAGAGAAGCAAGCAGTTCTTC
CASSLGERSKQFF
>TRBV25-1|NA|TRBD1|TRBJ1-1|15
TGTGCCAGCAGTGCCGGGACAGCGAGGAACACTGAAGCTTTCTTT
CASSAGTARNTEAFF
>TRBV27|NA|NA|TRBJ1-1|16
TGTGCCAGCAGTTTCGGGAACAGGGAGGGTAGCGCTGAAGCTTTCTTT
CASSFGNREGSAEAFF
>TRBV6-1|NA|NA|TRBJ1-6|15
TGTGCCAGCAGTTCTATGTCCCCCCCAAATTCACCCCTCCACTTT
CASSSMSPPNSPLHF
>TRBV4-1|NA|NA|TRBJ1-2|15
TGCGCCAGCAGCCACCCGGGACACCCTAACTATGGCTACACCTTC
CASSHPGHPNYGYTF
>TRBV6-5|once|NA|TRBJ1-5|15
TGTGCCAGCAAAAAACAGGGTCTTAGCAATCAGCCCCAGCATTTT
CASKKQGLSNQPQHF
>TRBV6-5|NA|NA|TRBJ1-4|13
TGTGCCAGCAGTTACAGGGGAGGCGAAAAACTGTTTTTT
CASSYRGGEKLFF
>TRBV4-2|NA|NA|TRBJ1-2|15
TGTGCCAGCAGCCAAGAGAGGGAAGCTAACTATGGCTACACCTTC
CASSQEREANYGYTF
>TRBV19|NA|TRBD1|TRBJ1-2|15
TGTGCCAGTAGTCCTAGGGGGGACAGGGCTAGAGGCTACACCTTC
CASSPRGDRARGYTF
>TRBV28|NA|NA|TRBJ1-1|15
TGTGCCAGCCTCGGGACAACCATACTGAACAGTGAAGCTTTCTTT
CASLGTTILNSEAFF
>TRBV27|NA|NA|TRBJ1-1|14
TGTGCCAGCAGTTTAGGCCTGGGCATCACTGAAGCTTTCTTT
CASSLGLGITEAFF
>TRBV5-6|NA|NA|TRBJ2-3|16
TGTGCCAGCAGCTTGGTGGCGGGCCGGCACACAGATACGCAGTATTTT
CASSLVAGRHTDTQYF
>TRBV9|NA|NA|TRBJ2-7|15
TGTGCCAGCAGCGTAGGTTTGGGGGCGCTGTACGAGCAGTACTTC
CASSVGLGALYEQYF
>TRBV19|NA|TRBD1|TRBJ2-3|15
TGTGCCAGCCTGCAAACAGGGGGCAGCACAGATACGCAGTATTTT
CASLQTGGSTDTQYF
>TRBV9|NA|TRBD1|TRBJ1-2|15
TGTGCCAGCAGCGTCTATCCGGGACAGGGTTATGGCTACACCTTC
CASSVYPGQGYGYTF
>TRBV2|NA|NA|TRBJ1-1|12
TGTGCCAGCCCAGGAAGCGCCGGGGGAGCTTTCTTT
CASPGSAGGAFF
>TRBV7-8|NA|NA|TRBJ2-5|13
TGTGCCAGCAGCTTACCCAGTGCAGAGACCCAGTACTTC
CASSLPSAETQYF
>TRBV18|NA|TRBD1|TRBJ1-2|15
TGTGCCAGCTCGCCAGGACAGGCCCGGGACTATGGCTACACCTTC
CASSPGQARDYGYTF
>TRBV13|once|TRBD2|TRBJ2-5|17
TGTGCCAGCAGCTTAGGACGTGCGGGAGGGCCTATTGAGACCCAGTACTTC
CASSLGRAGGPIETQYF
>TRBV12-2|NA|NA|TRBJ2-3|14
TGTGCAAGTCGACAAGCGGGAGGGACAGATACGCAGTATTTT
CASRQAGGTDTQYF
>TRBV27|NA|NA|TRBJ1-1|13
TGTGCCAGCAGTTTATCGCGGGGAACTGAAGCTTTCTTT
CASSLSRGTEAFF
>TRBV4-2|NA|NA|TRBJ1-2|15
TGTGCCAGCAGCCAAGATTCCGCGGATAACTATGGCTACACCTTC
CASSQDSADNYGYTF
>TRBV4-1|few|NA|TRBJ1-3|15
TGCGCCAGCAGCCGGGGGGGCCGCTCTGGAAACACCATATATTTT
CASSRGGRSGNTIYF
>TRBV19|NA|TRBD1|TRBJ2-5|16
TGTGCCAGTAGTTCCAACCGGGACAGGGCGACGGAGACCCAGTACTTC
CASSSNRDRATETQYF
>TRBV15|NA|NA|TRBJ1-5|15
TGTGCCACCAGCAGAGTCCAGGGGTCCAATCAGCCCCAGCATTTT
CATSRVQGSNQPQHF